This is a list of T cell receptor beta chains from one sample in a study of vaccination and CD4 T cells after COVID-19. One entry per CDR3 protein results from TCRdb running MiXCR on the PCR reads. This table has approximately 19,000 distinct CDR3 sequences, 60% to 80% appearing once. Source: CD4+ T cells from blood, taken before SARS-CoV-2 vaccination. Source of these receptors: a human donor who had recovered from COVID-19. The conserved cysteine and the conserved F or W are not part of the CDR3 here. A D gene is named only where the DNA matches it firmly. Clone size is stated in some rows and not others, as once, few, many or a class when expanded.

D gene: NA
CDR3 length: 12
clone size: once
J gene: TRBJ1-5
V gene: TRBV19
CDR3 protein: ASSIGGREQPQH

D gene: NA
CDR3 length: 12
clone size: NA
J gene: TRBJ1-5
V gene: TRBV2
CDR3 protein: ASTRGSNNQPQH

D gene: NA
CDR3 length: 12
clone size: NA
J gene: TRBJ2-6
V gene: TRBV6-5
CDR3 protein: ASSYSIGANVLT

D gene: TRBD2
CDR3 length: 11
clone size: NA
J gene: NA
V gene: TRBV2
CDR3 protein: ASSGTSGETQY

D gene: NA
CDR3 length: 12
clone size: once
J gene: TRBJ2-5
V gene: TRBV19
CDR3 protein: ATSDRLHQETQY

D gene: TRBD2
CDR3 length: 15
clone size: few
J gene: TRBJ2-3
V gene: TRBV20-1
CDR3 protein: SATQWGLAGGPDTQY

D gene: NA
CDR3 length: 12
clone size: NA
J gene: TRBJ2-1
V gene: TRBV6-5
CDR3 protein: ASSYSRGYNEQF

D gene: TRBD1
CDR3 length: 11
clone size: few
J gene: TRBJ1-5
V gene: TRBV30
CDR3 protein: AWTGGEGQPQH

D gene: NA
CDR3 length: 15
clone size: NA
J gene: TRBJ2-3
V gene: TRBV27
CDR3 protein: ASSLSIRGSSTDTQY

D gene: TRBD1
CDR3 length: 11
clone size: once
J gene: TRBJ1-1
V gene: TRBV6-1
CDR3 protein: ASSATTGFEAF

D gene: NA
CDR3 length: 15
clone size: NA
J gene: TRBJ2-7
V gene: TRBV7-8
CDR3 protein: ASSSTSTFAGMNEQY

D gene: NA
CDR3 length: 15
clone size: few
J gene: TRBJ1-5
V gene: TRBV6-5
CDR3 protein: ASSYSFAGLSNQPQH

D gene: NA
CDR3 length: 12
clone size: few
J gene: TRBJ1-5
V gene: TRBV21-1
CDR3 protein: ASSKADSNQPQH

D gene: NA
CDR3 length: 13
clone size: NA
J gene: TRBJ1-1
V gene: TRBV20-1
CDR3 protein: SARDQEWGGTEAF

D gene: TRBD1
CDR3 length: 15
clone size: NA
J gene: TRBJ1-2
V gene: TRBV7-9
CDR3 protein: ASSSVPGQGRIYGYT

D gene: NA
CDR3 length: 13
clone size: NA
J gene: TRBJ2-2
V gene: TRBV11-1
CDR3 protein: ASSYSTGITGELF

D gene: NA
CDR3 length: 11
clone size: NA
J gene: TRBJ2-5
V gene: TRBV20-1
CDR3 protein: SASSGAVETQY

D gene: TRBD1
CDR3 length: 17
clone size: NA
J gene: TRBJ2-1
V gene: TRBV5-3
CDR3 protein: ARSLYQSVSAGGKDEQF

D gene: NA
CDR3 length: 11
clone size: NA
J gene: TRBJ1-5
V gene: TRBV20-1
CDR3 protein: SARDESNQPQH

D gene: TRBD2
CDR3 length: 18
clone size: NA
J gene: TRBJ2-3
V gene: TRBV6-5
CDR3 protein: ASSYSRLAGGRSSTDTQY

D gene: NA
CDR3 length: 10
clone size: few
J gene: TRBJ2-2
V gene: TRBV7-3
CDR3 protein: ASSTYTGELF

D gene: TRBD1
CDR3 length: 12
clone size: NA
J gene: TRBJ2-1
V gene: TRBV28
CDR3 protein: ASRDRGKDNEQF

D gene: NA
CDR3 length: 10
clone size: NA
J gene: TRBJ2-5
V gene: TRBV6-1
CDR3 protein: ASSANQETQY

D gene: NA
CDR3 length: 15
clone size: NA
J gene: TRBJ1-5
V gene: TRBV19
CDR3 protein: ASSIAGLGLGNQPQH

D gene: NA
CDR3 length: 12
clone size: NA
J gene: TRBJ2-7
V gene: TRBV11-1
CDR3 protein: ASSLEGERYEQY

D gene: NA
CDR3 length: 12
clone size: once
J gene: TRBJ2-1
V gene: TRBV20-1
CDR3 protein: SARPTGNHNEQF

D gene: NA
CDR3 length: 10
clone size: NA
J gene: TRBJ1-6
V gene: TRBV5-3
CDR3 protein: ARSRSNSPLH

D gene: NA
CDR3 length: 12
clone size: NA
J gene: TRBJ2-7
V gene: TRBV2
CDR3 protein: ASSGTVSSYEQY

D gene: NA
CDR3 length: 13
clone size: NA
J gene: TRBJ2-7
V gene: TRBV2
CDR3 protein: ASRKGSEGSYEQY

D gene: TRBD1
CDR3 length: 12
clone size: few
J gene: TRBJ1-2
V gene: TRBV6-5
CDR3 protein: ASSYSGQTYGYT